This TCR beta chain was sequenced during a study of blood T cell repertoires in COVID-19. Study-wide background: PBMCs, B-cell-depleted T cells, or T cells were the source of the cDNA or gDNA that made up the material.

The V gene lost 4 bases and the J gene lost 3 bases, with 10 bases spanning the gap. CDR3 length equals 13 residues. CDR1 is MNHEY and CDR2 is SVGEGT in the germline V gene. Original methodology: From reference gene primer amplification, estimates of nucleated cell counts were derived. The method was immunoSEQ multiplex PCR; TCRdb's version includes in-frame clones alone and lacks a portion of them. V and J calls and clone size are copied from that table; D and trimming were computed from the DNA. The sample shows roughly 220,000 clones, about 88% of them seen only once. The participants were between about 18 and 95 years old and came from roughly 25 US areas. Among Cohort 3 donors, those recovered had two negative PCRs, clearance, or symptom resolution.

Input material: PBMCs or T cells enriched from blood (not recorded which). The sequence derives from a woman aged 30 to 39 who had recovered from COVID-19. The chain joins TRBV6-2 or TRBV6-3 to TRBJ2-7; D is uncertain. Here the CDR3 reads CASSFLRNYEQYF. CDR3 nucleotide sequence: TGTGCCAGCAGTTTCCTAAGAAACTACGAGCAGTACTTC.